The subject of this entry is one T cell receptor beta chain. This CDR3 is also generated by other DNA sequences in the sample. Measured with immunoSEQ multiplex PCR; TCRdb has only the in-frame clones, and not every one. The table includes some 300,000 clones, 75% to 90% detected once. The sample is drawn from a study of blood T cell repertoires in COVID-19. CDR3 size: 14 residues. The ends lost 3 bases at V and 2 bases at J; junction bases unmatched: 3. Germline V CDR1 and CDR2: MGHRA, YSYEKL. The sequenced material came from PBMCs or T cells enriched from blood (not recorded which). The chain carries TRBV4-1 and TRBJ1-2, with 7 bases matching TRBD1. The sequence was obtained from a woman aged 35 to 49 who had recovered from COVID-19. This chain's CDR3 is CASSQETGNYGYTF. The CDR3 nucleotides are TGCGCCAGCAGCCAGGAGACAGGGAACTATGGCTACACCTTC.